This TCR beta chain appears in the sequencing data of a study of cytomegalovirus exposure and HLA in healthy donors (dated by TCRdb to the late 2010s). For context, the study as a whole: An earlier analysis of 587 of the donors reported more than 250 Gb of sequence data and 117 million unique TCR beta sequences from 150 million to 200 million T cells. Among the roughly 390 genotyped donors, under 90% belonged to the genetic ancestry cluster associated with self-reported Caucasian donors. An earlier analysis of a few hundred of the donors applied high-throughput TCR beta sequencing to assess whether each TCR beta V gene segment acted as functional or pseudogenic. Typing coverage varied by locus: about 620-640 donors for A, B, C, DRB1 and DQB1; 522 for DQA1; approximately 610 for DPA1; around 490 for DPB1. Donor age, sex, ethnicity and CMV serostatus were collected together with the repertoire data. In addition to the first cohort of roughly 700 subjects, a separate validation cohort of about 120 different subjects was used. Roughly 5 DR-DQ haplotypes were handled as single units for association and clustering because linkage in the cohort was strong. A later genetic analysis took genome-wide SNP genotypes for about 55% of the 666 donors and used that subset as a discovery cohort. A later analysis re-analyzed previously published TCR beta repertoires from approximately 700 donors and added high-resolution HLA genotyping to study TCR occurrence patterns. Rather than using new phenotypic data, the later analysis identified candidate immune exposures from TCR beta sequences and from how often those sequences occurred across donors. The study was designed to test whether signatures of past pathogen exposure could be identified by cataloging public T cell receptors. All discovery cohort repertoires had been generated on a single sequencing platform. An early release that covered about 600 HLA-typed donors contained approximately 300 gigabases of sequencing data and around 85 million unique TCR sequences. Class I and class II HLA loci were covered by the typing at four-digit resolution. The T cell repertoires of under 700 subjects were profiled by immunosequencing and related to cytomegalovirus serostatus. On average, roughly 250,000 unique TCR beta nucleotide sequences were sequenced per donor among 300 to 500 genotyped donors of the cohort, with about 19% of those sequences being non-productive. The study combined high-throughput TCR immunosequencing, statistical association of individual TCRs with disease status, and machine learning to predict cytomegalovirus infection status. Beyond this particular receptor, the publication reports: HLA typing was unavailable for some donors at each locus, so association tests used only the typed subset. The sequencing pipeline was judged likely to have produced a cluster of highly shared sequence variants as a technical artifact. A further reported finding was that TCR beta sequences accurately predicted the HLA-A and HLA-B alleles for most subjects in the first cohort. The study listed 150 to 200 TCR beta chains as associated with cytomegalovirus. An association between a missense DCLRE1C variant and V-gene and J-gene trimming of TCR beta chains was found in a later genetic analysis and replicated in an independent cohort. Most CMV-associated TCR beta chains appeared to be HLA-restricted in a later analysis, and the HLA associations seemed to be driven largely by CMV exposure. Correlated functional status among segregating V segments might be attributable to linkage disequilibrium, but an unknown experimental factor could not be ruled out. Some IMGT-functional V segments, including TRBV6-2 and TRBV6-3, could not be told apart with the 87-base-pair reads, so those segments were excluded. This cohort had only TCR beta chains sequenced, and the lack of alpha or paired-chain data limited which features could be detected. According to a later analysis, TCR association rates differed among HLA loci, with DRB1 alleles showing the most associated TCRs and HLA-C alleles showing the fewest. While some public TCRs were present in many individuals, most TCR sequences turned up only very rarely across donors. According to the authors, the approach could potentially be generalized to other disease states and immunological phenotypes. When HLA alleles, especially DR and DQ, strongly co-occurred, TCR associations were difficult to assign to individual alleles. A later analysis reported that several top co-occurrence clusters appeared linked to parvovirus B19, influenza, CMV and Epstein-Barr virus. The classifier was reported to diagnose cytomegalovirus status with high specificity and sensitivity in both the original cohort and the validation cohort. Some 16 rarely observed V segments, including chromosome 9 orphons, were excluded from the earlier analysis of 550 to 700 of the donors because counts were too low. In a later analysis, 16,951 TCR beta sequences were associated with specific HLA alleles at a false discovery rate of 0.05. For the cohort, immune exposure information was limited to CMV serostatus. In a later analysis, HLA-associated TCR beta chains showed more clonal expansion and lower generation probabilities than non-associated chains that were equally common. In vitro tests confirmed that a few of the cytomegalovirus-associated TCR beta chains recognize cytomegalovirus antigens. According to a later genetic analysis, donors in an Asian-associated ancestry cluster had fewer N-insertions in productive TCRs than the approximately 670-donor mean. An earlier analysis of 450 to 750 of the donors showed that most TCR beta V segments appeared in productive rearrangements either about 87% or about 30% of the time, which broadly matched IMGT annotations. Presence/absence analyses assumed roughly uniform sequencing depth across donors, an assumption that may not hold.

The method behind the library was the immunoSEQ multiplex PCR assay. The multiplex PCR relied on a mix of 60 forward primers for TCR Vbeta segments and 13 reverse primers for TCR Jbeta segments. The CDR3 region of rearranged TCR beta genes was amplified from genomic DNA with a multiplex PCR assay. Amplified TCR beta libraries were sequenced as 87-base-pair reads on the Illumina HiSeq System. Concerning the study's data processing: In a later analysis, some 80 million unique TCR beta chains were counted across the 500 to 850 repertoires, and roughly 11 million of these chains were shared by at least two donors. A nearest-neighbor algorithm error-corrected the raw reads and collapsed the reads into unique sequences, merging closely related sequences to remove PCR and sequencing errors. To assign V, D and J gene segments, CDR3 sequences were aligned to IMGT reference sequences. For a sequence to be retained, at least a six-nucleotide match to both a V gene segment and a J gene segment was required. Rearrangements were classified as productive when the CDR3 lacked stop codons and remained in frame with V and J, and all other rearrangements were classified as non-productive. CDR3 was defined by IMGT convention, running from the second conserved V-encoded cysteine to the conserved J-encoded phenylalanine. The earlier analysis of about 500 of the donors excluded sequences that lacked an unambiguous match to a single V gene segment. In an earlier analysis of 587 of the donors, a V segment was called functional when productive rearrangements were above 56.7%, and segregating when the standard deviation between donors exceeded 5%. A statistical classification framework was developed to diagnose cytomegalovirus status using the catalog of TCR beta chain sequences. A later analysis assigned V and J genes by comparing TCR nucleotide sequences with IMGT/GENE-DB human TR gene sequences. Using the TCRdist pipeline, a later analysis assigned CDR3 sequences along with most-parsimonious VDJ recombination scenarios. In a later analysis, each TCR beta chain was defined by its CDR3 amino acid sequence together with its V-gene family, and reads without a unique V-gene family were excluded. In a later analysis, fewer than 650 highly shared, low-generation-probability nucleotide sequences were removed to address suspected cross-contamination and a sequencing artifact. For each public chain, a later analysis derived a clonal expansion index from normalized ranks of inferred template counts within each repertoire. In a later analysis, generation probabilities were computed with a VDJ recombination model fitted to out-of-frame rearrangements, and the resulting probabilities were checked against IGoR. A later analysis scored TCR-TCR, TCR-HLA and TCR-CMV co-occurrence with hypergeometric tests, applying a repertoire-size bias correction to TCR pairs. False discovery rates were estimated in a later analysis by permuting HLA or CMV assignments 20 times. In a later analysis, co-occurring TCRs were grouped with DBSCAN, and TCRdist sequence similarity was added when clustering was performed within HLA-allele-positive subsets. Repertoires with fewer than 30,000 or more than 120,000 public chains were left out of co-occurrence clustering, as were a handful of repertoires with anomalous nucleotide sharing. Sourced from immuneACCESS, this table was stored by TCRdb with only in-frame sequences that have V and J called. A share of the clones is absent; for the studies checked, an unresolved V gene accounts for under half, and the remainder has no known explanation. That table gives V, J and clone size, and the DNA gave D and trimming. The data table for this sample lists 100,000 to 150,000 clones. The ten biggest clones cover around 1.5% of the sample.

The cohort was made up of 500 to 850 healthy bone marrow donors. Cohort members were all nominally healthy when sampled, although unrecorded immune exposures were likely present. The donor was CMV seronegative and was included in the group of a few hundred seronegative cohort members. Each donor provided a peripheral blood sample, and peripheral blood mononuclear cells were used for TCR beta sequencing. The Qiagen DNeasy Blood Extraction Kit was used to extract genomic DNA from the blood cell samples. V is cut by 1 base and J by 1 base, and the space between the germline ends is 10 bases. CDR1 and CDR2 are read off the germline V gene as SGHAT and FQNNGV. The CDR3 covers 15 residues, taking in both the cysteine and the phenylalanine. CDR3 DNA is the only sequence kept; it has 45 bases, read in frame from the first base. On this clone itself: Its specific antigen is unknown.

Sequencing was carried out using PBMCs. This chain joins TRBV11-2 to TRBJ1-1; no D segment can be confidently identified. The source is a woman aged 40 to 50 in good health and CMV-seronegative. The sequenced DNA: TGTGCCAGCAGCTTAGGAGGCACACAGAACACTGAAGCTTTCTTT. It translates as CASSLGGTQNTEAFF.